The 5 T cell receptor beta chains below come from one sample, sequenced in a study of blood T cell repertoires in COVID-19. The repertoire was sequenced with immunoSEQ multiplex PCR; TCRdb's copy has only in-frame clones and lacks some. The sample yields about 62,000 clones, more than 90% seen once. Material: peripheral blood. Every receptor here comes from a human donor in a cohort sampled during active COVID-19.

The CDR3 nucleotides are TGTGCCAGCAGGACAGGGGGAGGATATGGCTACACCTTC. Translating gives CASRTGGGYGYTF. The V and J genes are TRBV2 and TRBJ1-2; TRBD1 matches 9 bases. The CDR3 extends over 13 amino acids. In germline, CDR1 is SNHLY, CDR2 FYNNEI. J was trimmed by 5 bases and V by 6 bases; bases with no gene match: 4.

The chain couples TRBV10-2 to TRBJ1-6; the D gene is possibly TRBD1 (5 bases). Trimming removed 5 bases from V and 8 bases from J, with 16 bases in between. Germline CDR1 is WSHSY and CDR2 is SAAADI. The CDR3 contains 15 residues. CDR3 region: CASSPLPPGDSPLHF. CDR3 in DNA: TGCGCCAGCAGTCCCCTCCCCCCGGGGGATTCACCCCTCCACTTT.

J is TRBJ2-5 and V is TRBV5-4, with TRBD1 as a possible D gene (6 bases). Germline values: CDR1 SGHNT, CDR2 YYREEE (reference sequence). The CDR3 is 13 residues long. The V end lost 6 bases, the J end lost 2 bases, and 11 bases lay between the germline ends. The CDR3 loop reads CASTRGIQETQYF. CDR3 coding DNA: TGTGCCAGCACCAGGGGCATACAAGAGACCCAGTACTTC.

The chain is built from TRBV14 and TRBJ2-1, with 14 bases lining up with TRBD2. With 10 bases clipped from V and 4 bases from J, the junction kept 15 bases outside the gene matches. The CDR3 length is 18 residues. CDR1 is SGHDN and CDR2 is FVKESK in the germline V gene. CDR3 residues: CATPPGPWTSGGYNEQFF. CDR3 coding DNA: TGTGCCACCCCCCCGGGACCCTGGACTAGCGGGGGGTACAATGAGCAGTTCTTC.

The chain is built from TRBV7-9 and TRBJ2-3; D call uncertain. V lost 0 bases to trimming and J lost 3 bases, with 10 bases between them. The CDR3 is 15 amino acids. Germline lookup yields CDR1 SEHNR and CDR2 FQNEAQ (reference sequence). This CDR3 reads CASSLAWQETDTQYF. The CDR3 nucleotides read TGTGCCAGCAGCTTAGCGTGGCAGGAAACAGATACGCAGTATTTT.